The present T cell receptor beta chain was sequenced within a study of response to subunit inactivated influenza vaccine. General observations from the study: It was the authors' suggestion that each seasonal influenza vaccination recruits few new T cells.

V lost 4 bases and J lost 0; bases outside the gene matches: 10. Per germline, CDR1 MDHEN and CDR2 SYDVKM. The CDR3 length is 18 residues. This clonotype was found many times. Its antigen is not known. One entry per CDR3 protein results from TCRdb running MiXCR on the RT-PCR reads. The sample includes about 240,000 distinct CDR3 sequences, more than 9% of them seen just once. The TCR was taken from a man between 45 and 60 years old who received an inactivated influenza vaccine. Sequencing was performed on non-naive T cells sorted from PBMCs, taken 14 to 15 days before vaccination. The chain carries TRBV28 and TRBJ1-5, with 9 positions matching TRBD1. The CDR3 here is CASSSRQGGFYSNQPQHF. Written as DNA, the CDR3 is TGTGCCAGCAGTTCTCGACAGGGGGGATTTTATAGCAATCAGCCCCAGCATTTT.